One sample yielded the 10 T cell receptor beta chains listed below, sequenced in a study of Graves' ophthalmopathy and Graves' hyperthyroidism. Investigators amplified TCR beta CDR3 regions from RNA transcripts. After a first-round RT-PCR with HTBI primers, a second-round multiplex PCR was run. TCRdb re-derived calls from the multiplex PCR reads in MiXCR, one entry per CDR3 protein. The table includes more than 1,000,000 distinct CDR3 sequences, about 40% detected once. The sample comprised peripheral blood or thyroid tissue (not recorded which). The origin of the receptors is an adult man with Graves' hyperthyroidism.

There are a few counts of this clonotype. This chain connects TRBV7-2 to TRBJ2-7, with D possibly matching TRBD1 (8 bases). Trimming shortened V by 4 bases and J by 3 bases, and 16 bases separated the two germline ends. This CDR3 region has 15 residues. Germline V CDR1 and CDR2: SGHTA, FQGNSA. The CDR3, as DNA: TGTACCAGCAGCTCTAACAGGGGGGGGAACTACGAGCAGTACTTC. Translation: CTSSSNRGGNYEQYF.

With regard to this clonotype: One base away lies a much larger clone, so this may be a sequencing read error. As DNA, the CDR3 is TGTGCCAGCAGTTCGAGGGACAGGGGCGACCATGGCTACACCTTC. Protein product: CASSSRDRGDHGYTF. The genes are TRBV7-3 and TRBJ1-2; TRBD1 matches at 10 bases. The CDR3 has 15 residues. Germline V gives CDR1 SGHTA, CDR2 FQGTGA. Germline trimming cut 6 bases from V and 6 bases from J; bases unmatched to any gene: 10.

The J gene is TRBJ1-1, the V gene TRBV7-8; 9 nucleotides line up with TRBD1. This CDR3 is built from 14 residues. Germline V gene sequence: CDR1 SGHVS, CDR2 FQNEAQ. V lost 5 bases, J lost 4 bases, and 5 bases stayed unmatched. CDR3 in amino acids: CASSRDRAGTEAFF. As DNA, the CDR3 is TGTGCCAGCAGCCGGGACAGGGCCGGCACTGAAGCTTTCTTT.

This clonotype was detected ten times or more. V and J are TRBV5-1 and TRBJ1-1; 9 nucleotides line up with TRBD1. The ends lost 4 bases at V and 5 bases at J; junction bases unmatched: 6. CDR1 SGHRS and CDR2 YFSETQ come from the germline V gene. This CDR3 spans 14 amino acids. The CDR3, as DNA: TGCGCCAGCAGCGGGGGACAGGGTGAAACTGAAGCTTTCTTT. It is translated as CASSGGQGETEAFF.

A word on this clonotype: Given a much more abundant clone one base away, this may be a read error. The chain uses TRBV7-2 and TRBJ2-5; D not certain. This CDR3 has 13 amino acids. Germline V gives CDR1 SGHTA, CDR2 FQGNSA. Trimming took 4 bases from V and 2 from J, leaving 8 bases between them. This chain's CDR3 is CASSSDFQETQYF. CDR3 bases: TGTGCCAGCAGCTCAGACTTTCAAGAGACCCAGTACTTC.

The chain has TRBV7-2 and TRBJ1-5; D is undetermined. The germline gives CDR1 SGHTA, CDR2 FQGNSA. V was trimmed by 0 bases and J by 11 bases, leaving 11 bases between them. The CDR3 loop spans 13 amino acids. CDR3 in amino acids: CASSLAWYRSQHF. Written as DNA, the CDR3 is TGTGCCAGCAGCTTAGCTTGGTATCGCTCCCAGCATTTT.

This clonotype was counted only a few times. The CDR3 region is CASMDSGETQYF. The DNA for the CDR3 is TGCGCCAGCATGGACTCTGGAGAGACCCAGTACTTC. The chain joins TRBV10-2 to TRBJ2-5; tentatively, D is TRBD2 (5 bases). V lost 7 bases, J lost 4 bases, and 10 bases lay in between. CDR3 length: 12 residues. Per germline, CDR1 WSHSY and CDR2 SAAADI.

This clonotype was picked up a small number of times. The genes are TRBV12-3 or TRBV12-4 and TRBJ1-1, with D possibly matching TRBD1 (6 bases). Trimming took off 6 bases at V and 6 bases at J, with 17 bases between the two ends. This CDR3 is built from 14 residues. The CDR3 sequence is CASSYEGETPEAFF. The DNA of the CDR3 is TGTGCCAGCAGCTACGAGGGGGAGACACCTGAAGCTTTCTTT.

This clonotype has at least ten counts. This chain joins TRBV7-8 and TRBJ1-5, with D maybe TRBD1 (5 bases). The CDR3 spans 15 residues. Germline CDR1 is SGHVS and CDR2 is FQNEAQ. V gave up 2 bases and J gave up 6 bases, with 14 bases separating them. The CDR3 region is CASSLTGVSGQPQHF. DNA of the CDR3: TGTGCCAGCAGCTTAACGGGGGTGTCTGGTCAGCCCCAGCATTTT. The variable domain in full, with the rest retrieved from reference TRBV7-8 and TRBJ1-5, is GAGVSQSPRYKVAKRGQDVALRCDPISGHVSLFWYQQALGQGPEFLTYFQNEAQLDKSGLPSDRFFAERPEGSVSTLKIQRTQQEDSAVYLCASSLTGVSGQPQHFGDGTRLSIL.

This clonotype has a handful of counts. The chain recombines TRBV4-2 with TRBJ1-1; a possible D gene is TRBD1 (5 bases). This CDR3 comprises 13 residues. CDR1 LGHNA and CDR2 YNFKEQ come from the germline V gene. Trimming shortened V by 3 bases and J by 6 bases, and 11 bases separated the two germline ends. The CDR3, as DNA: TGTGCCAGCAGCCAGGGGGGAACCGCTGAAGCTTTCTTT. Translated, it gives CASSQGGTAEAFF.